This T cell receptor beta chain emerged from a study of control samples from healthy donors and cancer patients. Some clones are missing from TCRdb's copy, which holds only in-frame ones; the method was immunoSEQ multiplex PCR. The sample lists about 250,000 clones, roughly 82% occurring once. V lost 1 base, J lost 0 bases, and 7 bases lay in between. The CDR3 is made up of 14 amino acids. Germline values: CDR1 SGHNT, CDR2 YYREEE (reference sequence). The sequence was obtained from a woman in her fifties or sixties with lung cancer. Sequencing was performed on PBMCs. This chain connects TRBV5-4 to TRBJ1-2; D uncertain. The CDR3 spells CASSLPRANYGYTF. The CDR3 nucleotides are TGTGCCAGCAGCTTGCCCAGAGCTAACTATGGCTACACCTTC.